The 27 T cell receptor beta chains presented below share a single source sample, sequenced in a study of blood T cell repertoires in COVID-19. This table comes from immunoSEQ multiplex PCR, and its TCRdb copy is limited to in-frame clones, with some not included. The sample has roughly 300,000 clones, more than 75% seen once. Sequenced sample: PBMCs or T cells enriched from blood (not recorded which). Receptors were obtained from a woman aged 30 to 39 who had recovered from COVID-19.

The CDR3 coding sequence is TGTGCCAGCTCACCACGCGCGGGGTTCGGGAATGAGCAGTTCTTC. Translating gives CASSPRAGFGNEQFF. The chain is built from TRBV18 and TRBJ2-1, with TRBD2 as a possible D gene (6 bases). V lost 1 base, J lost 7 bases, and 14 bases lay in between. CDR1 is KGHSH, CDR2 LQKENI, per germline. There are 15 residues in the CDR3.

With respect to this clone: Other DNA sequences of this sample code for an identical CDR3. The V call is TRBV6-5, the J call TRBJ1-5, with 9 bases matching TRBD1. The trim removed 6 bases at V and 7 bases at J, leaving 4 bases unmatched. This CDR3 spans 13 amino acids. CDR1 MNHEY and CDR2 SVGAGI come from the germline V gene. CDR3 sequence: CASRRDRDQPQHF. As DNA, the CDR3 is TGTGCCAGCAGGCGGGACAGGGACCAGCCCCAGCATTTT.

The chain is built from TRBV4-2 and TRBJ1-6; TRBD1 matches 11 bases. Per germline, CDR1 LGHNA and CDR2 YNFKEQ. CDR3 length equals 18 residues. The V and J ends lost 2 bases and 6 bases, in that order; junction bases with no gene match: 9. CDR3 in amino acids: CASSQQPGQGVPNSPLHF. Written as DNA, the CDR3 is TGTGCCAGCAGCCAACAACCGGGACAGGGGGTTCCTAATTCACCCCTCCACTTT.

This chain links TRBV5-6 with TRBJ1-2; 9 bases map to TRBD1. The CDR3 totals 14 residues. V shed 0 bases and J 6 bases; nucleotides not matched to a gene: 3. CDR1 and CDR2 from the germline V gene are SGHDT and YYEEEE. The CDR3 sequence is CASSLGDRVNGYTF. Written as DNA, the CDR3 is TGTGCCAGCAGCTTGGGGGACAGGGTAAATGGCTACACCTTC.

This clone showed up just a few times. The rearrangement links TRBV28 to TRBJ1-5, with 8 nucleotides matching TRBD1. V was clipped by 7 bases and J by 6 bases; unmatched bases: 8. Germline CDR1 reads MDHEN; CDR2 reads SYDVKM. CDR3 length equals 14 residues. The CDR3 coding sequence is TGTGCCAGCACTTTCTCAGGGGGCGTTCAGCCCCAGCATTTT. This sequence encodes CASTFSGGVQPQHF.

This sequence joins TRBV9 and TRBJ2-3, with 7 bases aligning to TRBD2. CDR1 SGDLS and CDR2 YYNGEE come from the germline V gene. The CDR3 is 15 residues long. V gave up 4 bases and J gave up 2 bases; unmatched junction bases: 7. The CDR3 loop reads CASSKTSTSTDTQYF. In DNA form, the CDR3 reads TGTGCCAGCAGCAAGACTAGCACCTCCACAGATACGCAGTATTTT.

This clone was detected only once. V and J are TRBV6-6 and TRBJ1-2; 7 bases align to TRBD1. CDR3 length equals 14 residues. From germline, CDR1 is MNHNY and CDR2 SVGAGI (reference sequence). With 10 bases clipped from V and 6 bases from J, the junction kept 14 bases outside the gene matches. The CDR3 DNA is TGTGCCATCTCCTGGGACAGCCTCTCTGATGGCTACACCTTC. Its translation: CAISWDSLSDGYTF.

The gene calls are TRBV5-4 and TRBJ2-5; D is possibly TRBD2 (5 bases). The V end lost 4 bases, the J end lost 1 base, and 14 bases lay between the germline ends. The germline V gene encodes CDR1 SGHNT and CDR2 YYREEE (reference sequence). The CDR3 contains 15 residues. CDR3 in DNA: TGTGCCAGCAGCCCCGGGTCGGGGATCCAAGAGACCCAGTACTTC. Amino acids: CASSPGSGIQETQYF.

The J gene is TRBJ1-1, the V gene TRBV29-1, with TRBD1 matching over 7 bases. Germline V gives CDR1 SQVTM, CDR2 ANQGSEA. The length of the CDR3 is 14 residues. V trimming: 3 bases; J trimming: 3 bases; junction bases outside the gene matches: 7. The CDR3 region is CSVETGSRDTEAFF. As DNA, the CDR3 is TGCAGCGTTGAGACAGGGTCGAGGGACACTGAAGCTTTCTTT.

The CDR3 region has the DNA TGTGCCAGCAGTGCGACGGGACACGCCGTCAATCAGCCCCAGCATTTT. Its protein is CASSATGHAVNQPQHF. This chain joins TRBV28 and TRBJ1-5, with D perhaps matching TRBD1 (6 bases). CDR1 and CDR2 from the germline V gene are MDHEN and SYDVKM. This CDR3 spans 16 amino acids. The germline V and J ends were trimmed by 5 bases and 3 bases, with 17 bases remaining between them.

The chain combines TRBV6-4 with TRBJ1-1; no firm D call. CDR3 size: 13 residues. Germline loops: CDR1 MRHNA, CDR2 SNTAGT. V gave up 6 bases and J gave up 1 base, with 9 bases separating them. In DNA form, the CDR3 reads TGTGCCAGCAGCCAAATTCCGAACACTGAAGCTTTCTTT. Translated, it gives CASSQIPNTEAFF.

This clone was seen a single time. The chain employs TRBV27 and TRBJ2-7, with D hard to call. Germline V lookup: CDR1 MNHEY, CDR2 SMNVEV (reference sequence). CDR3 length equals 12 residues. Trimming took 8 bases from V and 3 from J, leaving 11 bases between them. CDR3 sequence: CASRSSGYEQYF. The CDR3 region has the DNA TGTGCCAGCCGCTCCTCCGGCTACGAGCAGTACTTC.

The rearrangement links TRBV6-2 or TRBV6-3 to TRBJ2-1; 11 bases line up with TRBD2. The CDR3 sequence is 15 residues long. Germline trimming cut 3 bases from V and 8 bases from J; bases unmatched to any gene: 6. Per germline, CDR1 MNHEY and CDR2 SVGEGT. CDR3 bases: TGTGCCAGCAGTTATGCTAGCGGGGGGAGGGATGAGCAGTTCTTC. Translated: CASSYASGGRDEQFF.

The chain couples TRBV4-1 to TRBJ1-1, with D perhaps TRBD1 (6 bases). Between the trimmed V and J ends, which lost 6 bases and 3 bases, there was a span of 17 bases. Germline V gene lookup returns CDR1 MGHRA and CDR2 YSYEKL. There are 15 residues in the CDR3. CDR3 sequence reads: CASSLRQERYTEAFF. The CDR3 nucleotides read TGCGCCAGCAGTCTGAGACAGGAACGGTACACTGAAGCTTTCTTT.

The rearrangement joins TRBV6-5 to TRBJ2-1; D gene uncertain. The CDR3 length is 13 residues. V was clipped by 10 bases and J by 0 bases, with 10 bases between them. Germline CDR1 MNHEY, CDR2 SVGAGI. The CDR3 sequence is CATTSSSYNEQFF. DNA of the CDR3: TGTGCCACCACTTCGAGCTCCTACAATGAGCAGTTCTTC.

The chain recombines TRBV7-8 with TRBJ1-2; D may be TRBD1 (6 bases). The germline V gene has CDR1 SGHVS and CDR2 FQNEAQ. The CDR3 extends over 13 amino acids. V was trimmed by 6 bases and J by 4 bases, leaving 12 bases between them. The CDR3 spells CASSHGQSYGYTF. CDR3 coding DNA: TGTGCCAGCAGTCACGGACAGAGCTATGGCTACACCTTC.

V usage is TRBV29-1 and J usage is TRBJ2-7, with TRBD1 identical over 10 bases. The CDR3 is made up of 13 amino acids. CDR1 and CDR2 from the germline V gene are SQVTM and ANQGSEA. Trimming took 3 bases from V and 2 from J; bases not matched to a gene: 1. This CDR3 is CSVDGTGAYEQYF. In nucleotides, the CDR3 is TGCAGCGTTGACGGGACAGGGGCCTACGAGCAGTACTTC.

This chain connects TRBV5-4 to TRBJ2-3; 10 positions match TRBD2. This CDR3 has 14 amino acids. With V trimmed by 4 bases and J by 4 bases, 3 bases remained unmatched. The germline V gene encodes CDR1 SGHNT and CDR2 YYREEE (reference sequence). The CDR3 DNA is TGTGCCAGCAGCCAGCGGGGGGGCGCAGATACGCAGTATTTT. Its translation: CASSQRGGADTQYF.

The chain couples TRBV2 to TRBJ2-1; D is ambiguous. Per germline, CDR1 SNHLY and CDR2 FYNNEI. V lost 0 bases, J lost 12 bases, and 15 bases lay in between. The CDR3 has 14 amino acids. Here the CDR3 DNA reads TGTGCCAGCAGTGAAGCTGGATTAGCTTTCTTGCAGTTCTTC. This encodes CASSEAGLAFLQFF.

V is TRBV2 and J is TRBJ2-2, with no clear D. From germline, CDR1 is SNHLY and CDR2 FYNNEI. The CDR3 is made up of 13 amino acids. With 4 bases removed from V and 5 bases from J, the gap between germline ends came to 8 bases. CDR3 DNA sequence: TGTGCCAGCAGTGTTATGTATACCGGGGAGCTGTTTTTT. This translates into CASSVMYTGELFF.

V usage is TRBV5-1 and J usage is TRBJ1-2, with D tentatively TRBD1 (6 bases). The CDR3 runs to 14 residues. Between the trimmed V and J ends, which lost 0 bases and 6 bases, there was a span of 12 bases. Per germline, CDR1 SGHRS and CDR2 YFSETQ. The DNA for the CDR3 is TGCGCCAGCAGCTTGGATGGGGGCGCGGATGGCTACACCTTC. It codes for CASSLDGGADGYTF.

This clone was observed at least ten times. This sequence joins TRBV6-6 and TRBJ1-4; D gene uncertain. This CDR3 is built from 14 residues. V was trimmed by 5 bases and J by 8 bases, leaving 15 bases between them. Per the germline V gene, CDR1 is MNHNY and CDR2 is SVGAGI (reference sequence). DNA for the CDR3: TGTGCCAGCAGTCACAGCTCCCTTGAGGAAAAACTGTTTTTT. It translates to CASSHSSLEEKLFF.

The chain is built from TRBV7-2 and TRBJ2-2, with TRBD2 matching over 13 bases. Unmatched junction bases numbered 1, after V lost 3 bases and J lost 6 bases. The CDR3 has 15 residues. Germline V gene data show CDR1 as SGHTA and CDR2 as FQGNSA. The CDR3 DNA reads TGTGCCAGCAGCTTTACTAGCGGGGGGGCCGGGGAGCTGTTTTTT. Translating gives CASSFTSGGAGELFF.

The chain carries TRBV7-2 and TRBJ2-2; 12 nucleotides align to TRBD2. This CDR3 has 18 amino acids. CDR1 SGHTA and CDR2 FQGNSA come from the germline V gene. The trim removed 5 bases at V and 6 bases at J, leaving 13 bases unmatched. The CDR3 protein is CASSRRSLAGGPAGELFF. In DNA, the CDR3 is TGTGCCAGCAGCCGGCGGTCCCTAGCGGGGGGGCCCGCCGGGGAGCTGTTTTTT.

V usage is TRBV7-9 and J usage is TRBJ2-2; D perhaps matches TRBD2 (6 bases). Trimming took off 6 bases at V and 0 bases at J, with 11 bases between the two ends. The germline V gene encodes CDR1 SEHNR and CDR2 FQNEAQ (reference sequence). CDR3 size: 15 residues. CDR3 region: CASRRLGTNTGELFF. The CDR3 DNA reads as TGTGCCAGCAGACGACTAGGGACGAACACCGGGGAGCTGTTTTTT.

The chain is built from TRBV9 and TRBJ2-3; D not resolved. There are 13 residues in the CDR3. CDR1 and CDR2 from the germline V gene are SGDLS and YYNGEE. With 4 bases removed from V and 2 bases from J, the gap between germline ends came to 8 bases. The CDR3 nucleotides are TGTGCCAGCAGCTTCAGTTCCACAGATACGCAGTATTTT. As protein: CASSFSSTDTQYF.

The chain employs TRBV14 and TRBJ2-2, with TRBD1 as a possible D gene (5 bases). V was pared by 3 bases and J by 4 bases, with 21 bases between. The CDR3 sequence is 18 residues long. CDR1 is SGHDN, CDR2 FVKESK, per germline. CDR3 residues: CASSHKKGIKFRTGELFF. The CDR3 nucleotides read TGTGCCAGCAGCCACAAGAAGGGGATAAAATTTCGCACCGGGGAGCTGTTTTTT.